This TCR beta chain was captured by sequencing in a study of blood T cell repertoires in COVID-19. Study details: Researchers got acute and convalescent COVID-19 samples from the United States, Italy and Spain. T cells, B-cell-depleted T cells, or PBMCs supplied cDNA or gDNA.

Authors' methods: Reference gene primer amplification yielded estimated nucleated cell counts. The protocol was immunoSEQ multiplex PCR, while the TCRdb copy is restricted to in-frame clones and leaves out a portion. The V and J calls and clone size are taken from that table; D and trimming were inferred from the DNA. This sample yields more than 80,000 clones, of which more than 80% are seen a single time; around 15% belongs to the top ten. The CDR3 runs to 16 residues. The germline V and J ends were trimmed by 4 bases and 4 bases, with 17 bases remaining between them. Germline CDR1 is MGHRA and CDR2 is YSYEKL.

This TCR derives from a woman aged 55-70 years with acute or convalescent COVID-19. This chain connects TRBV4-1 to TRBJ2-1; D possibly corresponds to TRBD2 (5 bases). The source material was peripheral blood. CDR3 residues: CASSRLIVSGYNEQFF. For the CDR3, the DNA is TGCGCCAGCAGCCGTCTTATAGTTTCGGGGTACAATGAGCAGTTCTTC.